The text below deals with one TCR beta chain. This receptor's antigen is unknown. Nothing much larger sits one base from this clone, and base qualities are not available. The record originates from a study of shared clonotypes between healthy human individuals (TCRdb year 2020). Regarding the study in general: The cohort included a few men and a couple of women between 18 and 49 years of age. Per donor, leukapheresis produced somewhere between about 0.85 and 10 billion PBMCs. Different laboratories and diverse techniques were used to prepare libraries and sequence TCR repertoires, to increase sequencing depth and limit assay-specific biases. To estimate repertoire size and how much clonotype sharing occurs between individuals, the study deeply sequenced the blood TCR repertoires of several healthy adults. For each donor, CD4 naive and CD4 memory were each run on three plates, CD8 naive on two plates, and CD8 memory on one plate.

Healthy HIV-negative adults with no recently reported acute infections or vaccinations were included as donors. Only Caucasian adults living in Nashville, Tennessee, USA were represented among the donors. CD4+ T cells were enriched by magnetic negative selection, after which naive cells were positively selected on CD45RA and the negative fraction was taken as the memory subset. Blood was obtained by leukapheresis, after which PBMCs were separated by Ficoll-Histopaque density gradient centrifugation and cryopreserved in liquid nitrogen vapor phase. Purity and quantity of every magnetically sorted T cell population were checked by analytical flow cytometry. Each sorted fraction had its genomic DNA isolated and then quantified by UV absorbance on a Nanodrop 2000c. Here is what the overall study found, with its caveats: Because the study included a small number of donors, the genetic and exposure-history diversity represented was limited. Larger estimated clonotype richness was generally found for naive subsets than for memory subsets. Pairwise subsampling indicated that sequencing depth was expected to affect the degree of clonotype sharing among donors. Across a handful of donors, approximately 5% of naive CD4, 3% to 4% of naive CD8, 2.3% of memory CD4, and about 0.4% of memory CD8 clonotypes were shared. Sampling was limited to blood, and TCR repertoires in tissue likely differ from TCR repertoires in blood. Rarefaction of sorted-subset datasets indicated incomplete sequencing despite the large sequencing depth. Compared with non-shared clonotypes, the clonotypes found in all four sorted-subset donors had higher generation probabilities.

Using the deep immunoSEQ assay, TCR CDR3 regions were amplified from genomic DNA by multiplex PCR. For each cell subset, the extracted genomic DNA was distributed evenly across all wells of several immunoSEQ 96-well plates, and each plate served as one replicate. For sorted subsets, 200 ng of genomic DNA, equivalent to tens of thousands of T cell genomes, went into each replicate PCR. Purified libraries were quantified with a Qubit 3.0 fluorometer, sized on a Bioanalyzer 2100, and re-quantified with the KAPA Library Quantification kit. Each immunoSEQ 96-well plate was sequenced on its own single-read 150-cycle Illumina NextSeq 550 flow cell. In the authors' own workflow: Because only junctional sequences without quality scores were contained in the immunoSEQ output, filtering matching that applied to full-length reads could not be performed. Sequences were annotated with PyIR, a Python wrapper for IgBLAST v1.9, and V/J genes and CDR3 were assigned using IMGT germline references. Reads were removed for weak V/J assignments (E-value above 1e-6), missing CDR3, stop codons, out-of-frame junctions, or ambiguous translated residues. A V3J clonotype was defined by an identical inferred V gene, J gene, and CDR3 amino acid sequence. To compute the percentage overlap between repertoires, the number of shared unique clonotypes was divided by the size of the smaller repertoire. Richness of each repertoire was evaluated using RTK rarefaction, the Chao1 estimator, and Recon v2.1 estimates of unobserved clonotypes. Generation probabilities were computed with OLGA for all TCRbeta clonotypes obtained by the gDNA method from a few donors. TCRdb retrieved this table from immuneACCESS and kept in-frame rearrangements only. Not all clones are present; in checked studies, unresolved V genes account for under half, and no reason is known for the remainder. The V and J calls and clone size are taken from that table; D and trimming were inferred from the DNA. Here the sample has approximately 2.3 million clones; about 92% occur a single time. The top ten clones comprise approximately 0.4% of the sample.

The sample consisted of naive CD4+ T cells from PBMCs. The sample's cell subset or site label, decoded: CD45RA+ positively selected. The sequence was collected from a young man in good health. Some clones in this sample may be carry-over from other donors' samples.

The DNA sequence is given as TGTGCCACCAGCAGAGATCCTAGGCAGCCCCAGCATTTT. Its translation reads: CATSRDPRQPQHF. The chain couples TRBV15 to TRBJ1-5; the D gene cannot be resolved reliably. There are 13 amino acids in the CDR3, from cysteine to phenylalanine inclusive. Only CDR3 DNA is held: 39 bases, read in frame from base 1. V gives up 0 bases and J gives up 7 bases, and the segment between their germline ends measures 7 bases. Based on the germline V gene (reference sequence), the CDR1 and CDR2 sequences are LNHNV and YYDKDF.